This TCR beta chain was observed in a study of cytomegalovirus exposure and HLA in healthy donors. Study conclusions and caveats: Looking again later, the authors saw that most CMV-associated TCR beta chains seemed HLA-restricted. No immune exposure information besides CMV serostatus was available.

Each donor was healthy, and each was a bone marrow donor. Nominally healthy donors provided the samples, though records likely missed some immune exposures. Primers: 60 Vbeta forward and 13 Jbeta reverse. Libraries were prepared by immunoSEQ multiplex PCR; TCRdb keeps only in-frame clonotypes and omits some of them. The table records roughly 180,000 clones, 82% of them present only once. The CDR3 is 15 residues long. V was shortened by 0 bases and J by 4 bases, with 10 bases between the two germline ends. The germline gives CDR1 SGHVS, CDR2 FNYEAQ. This clone has only one observation. The antigen remains undetermined.

Source material: PBMCs. The J gene is TRBJ1-3, the V gene TRBV7-6, with D unresolved. This TCR was recovered from a male donor in good health and CMV-seronegative. The CDR3 is CASSLAPLAGNTIYF. The CDR3 region has the DNA TGTGCCAGCAGCTTAGCTCCCCTCGCGGGAAACACCATATATTTT.